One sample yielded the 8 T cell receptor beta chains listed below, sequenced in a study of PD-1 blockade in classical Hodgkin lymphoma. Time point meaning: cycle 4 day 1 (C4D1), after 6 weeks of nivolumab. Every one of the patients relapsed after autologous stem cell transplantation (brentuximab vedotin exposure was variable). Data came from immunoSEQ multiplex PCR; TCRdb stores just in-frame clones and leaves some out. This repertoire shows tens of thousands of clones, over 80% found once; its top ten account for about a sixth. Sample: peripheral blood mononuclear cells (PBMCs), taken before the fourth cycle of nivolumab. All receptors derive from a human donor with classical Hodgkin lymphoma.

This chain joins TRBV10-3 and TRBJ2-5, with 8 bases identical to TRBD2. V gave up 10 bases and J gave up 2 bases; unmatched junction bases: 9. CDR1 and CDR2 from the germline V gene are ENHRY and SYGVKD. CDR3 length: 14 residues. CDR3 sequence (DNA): TGTGCCAGCCGGGGGGGCTGGGGGCAAGAGACCCAGTACTTC. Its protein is CASRGGWGQETQYF.

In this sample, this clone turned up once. CDR3 DNA: TGTGCCAGCAGTGAAATGCTCCCGGGCAATGAGCAGTTCTTC. Encoded protein: CASSEMLPGNEQFF. The rearrangement joins TRBV6-1 to TRBJ2-1, with D unresolved. The germline gives CDR1 MNHNS, CDR2 SASEGT. The CDR3 runs 14 residues. Trimming shortened V by 2 bases and J by 6 bases, and 11 bases separated the two germline ends.

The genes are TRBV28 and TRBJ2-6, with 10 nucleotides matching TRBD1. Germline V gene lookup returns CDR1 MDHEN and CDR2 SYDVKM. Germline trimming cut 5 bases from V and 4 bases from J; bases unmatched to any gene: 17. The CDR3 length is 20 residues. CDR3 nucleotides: TGTGCCAGCAGTACACCAACGCCGGGACAGGGGTACCCCGGGGCCAACGTCCTGACTTTC. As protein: CASSTPTPGQGYPGANVLTF.

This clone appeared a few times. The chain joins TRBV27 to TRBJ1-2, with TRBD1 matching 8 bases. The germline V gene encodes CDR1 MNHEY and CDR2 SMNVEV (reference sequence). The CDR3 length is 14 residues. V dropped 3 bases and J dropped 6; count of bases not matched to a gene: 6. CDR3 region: CASSFHGTGDGYTF. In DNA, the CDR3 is TGTGCCAGCAGTTTCCATGGGACAGGCGATGGCTACACCTTC.

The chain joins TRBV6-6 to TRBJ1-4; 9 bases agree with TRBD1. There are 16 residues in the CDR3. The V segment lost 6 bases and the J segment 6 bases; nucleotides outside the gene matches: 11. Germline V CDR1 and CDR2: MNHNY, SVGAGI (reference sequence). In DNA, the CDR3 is TGTGCCAGCAGAGACCGCCGGGACAGGGAGGATGAAAAACTGTTTTTT. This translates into CASRDRRDREDEKLFF.

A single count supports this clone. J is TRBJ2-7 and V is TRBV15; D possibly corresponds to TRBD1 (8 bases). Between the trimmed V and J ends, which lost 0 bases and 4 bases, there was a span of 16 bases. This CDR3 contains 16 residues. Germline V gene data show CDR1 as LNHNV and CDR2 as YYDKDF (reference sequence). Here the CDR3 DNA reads TGTGCCACCAGCAGAGATCGAGCGGGACAGGTGTACGAGCAGTACTTC. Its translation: CATSRDRAGQVYEQYF.

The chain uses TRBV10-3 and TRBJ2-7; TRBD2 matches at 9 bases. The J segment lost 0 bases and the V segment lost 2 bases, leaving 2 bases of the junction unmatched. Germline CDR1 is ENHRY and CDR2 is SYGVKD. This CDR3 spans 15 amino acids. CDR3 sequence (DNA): TGTGCCATCAGTGAGGCGGGACTAGCCTCCTACGAGCAGTACTTC. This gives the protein CAISEAGLASYEQYF.

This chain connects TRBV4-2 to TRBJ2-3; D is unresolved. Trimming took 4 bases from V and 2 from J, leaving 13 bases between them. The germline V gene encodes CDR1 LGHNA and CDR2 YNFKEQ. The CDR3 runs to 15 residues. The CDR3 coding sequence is TGTGCCAGCAGCCCTCCTGCCGTTCCCACAGATACGCAGTATTTT. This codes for CASSPPAVPTDTQYF.